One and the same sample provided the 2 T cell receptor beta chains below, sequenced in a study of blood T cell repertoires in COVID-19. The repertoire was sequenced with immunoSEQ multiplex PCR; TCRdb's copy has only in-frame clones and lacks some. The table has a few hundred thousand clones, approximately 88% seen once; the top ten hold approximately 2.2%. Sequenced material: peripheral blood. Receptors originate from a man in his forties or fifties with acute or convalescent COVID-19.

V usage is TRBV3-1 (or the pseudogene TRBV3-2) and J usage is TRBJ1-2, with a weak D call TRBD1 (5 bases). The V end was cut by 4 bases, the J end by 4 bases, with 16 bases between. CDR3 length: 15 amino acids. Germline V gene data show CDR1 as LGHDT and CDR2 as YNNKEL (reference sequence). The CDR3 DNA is TGTGCCAGCAGCCTGGGGCAGGGCGTAAGCTATGGCTACACCTTC. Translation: CASSLGQGVSYGYTF.

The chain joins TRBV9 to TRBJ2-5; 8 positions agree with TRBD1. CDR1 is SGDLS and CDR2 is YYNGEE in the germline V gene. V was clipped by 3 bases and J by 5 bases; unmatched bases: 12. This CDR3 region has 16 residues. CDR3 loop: CASSANHGTGAETQYF. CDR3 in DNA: TGTGCCAGCAGCGCAAACCACGGGACAGGTGCGGAGACCCAGTACTTC.